These T cell receptor beta chains were read from a single sample in a study of PD-L1 blockade in urothelial cancer. This table comes from immunoSEQ multiplex PCR, and its TCRdb copy is limited to in-frame clones, with some not included. This table has around 27,000 clones, around 86% appearing once. Sequencing used PBMCs, obtained around atezolizumab (anti-PD-L1) treatment. The receptors were gathered from a man aged 45-60 years with urothelial cancer. Each CDR3 is given with its conserved first and last residue. Fields, in order: V gene, J gene, clone size, CDR3 protein. Expanded clones are given a class, and other clones once, few, many or no size at all.

TRBV6-6	TRBJ2-1	NA	CASSYGVSGGVSEQFF
TRBV10-3	TRBJ1-1	NA	CAISTTGGTEAFF
TRBV5-1	TRBJ2-1	NA	CASSFTGTGYNEQFF
TRBV5-1	TRBJ1-2	NA	CASSLGQPNGYTF
TRBV27	TRBJ2-5	NA	CASSLSGGQRGETQYF
TRBV6-6	TRBJ1-1	few	CASSSVQMNTEAFF
TRBV4-1	TRBJ1-1	NA	CASSPGGGFFTEAFF
TRBV19	TRBJ2-2	NA	CASRTVTAARNTGELFF
TRBV28	TRBJ1-2	NA	CASSLGGGRVSYGYTF
TRBV19	TRBJ2-1	once	CASSSGQVSGNEQFF
TRBV27	TRBJ1-5	NA	CASRFDRASNQPQHF
TRBV27	TRBJ1-2	NA	CASSLSRGRDGYTF
TRBV6-5	TRBJ1-2	NA	CATLSGAGGRSYTF
TRBV9	TRBJ1-2	NA	CASSIRDRPNYGYTF
TRBV4-1	TRBJ1-1	NA	CASSQGASGGSTEAFF
TRBV7-7	TRBJ2-1	NA	CASSLGTSGRYNEQFF
TRBV7-9	TRBJ2-5	NA	CASSLGTSGSRETQYF
TRBV5-1	TRBJ2-7	once	CASSAYPGQAYEQYF
TRBV2	TRBJ2-1	NA	CASRAPSGRAENEQFF
TRBV5-1	TRBJ1-1	NA	CASSPDRGSEAFF
TRBV19	TRBJ1-4	NA	CASTQFAGEKLFF
TRBV9	TRBJ2-1	once	CASSWGQGYNEQFF
TRBV6-5	TRBJ1-5	NA	CASRSGQLNNQPQHF
TRBV18	TRBJ2-1	once	CASSPRDKYNEQFF
TRBV11-3	TRBJ2-1	once	CASSLDGGSLGEQFF